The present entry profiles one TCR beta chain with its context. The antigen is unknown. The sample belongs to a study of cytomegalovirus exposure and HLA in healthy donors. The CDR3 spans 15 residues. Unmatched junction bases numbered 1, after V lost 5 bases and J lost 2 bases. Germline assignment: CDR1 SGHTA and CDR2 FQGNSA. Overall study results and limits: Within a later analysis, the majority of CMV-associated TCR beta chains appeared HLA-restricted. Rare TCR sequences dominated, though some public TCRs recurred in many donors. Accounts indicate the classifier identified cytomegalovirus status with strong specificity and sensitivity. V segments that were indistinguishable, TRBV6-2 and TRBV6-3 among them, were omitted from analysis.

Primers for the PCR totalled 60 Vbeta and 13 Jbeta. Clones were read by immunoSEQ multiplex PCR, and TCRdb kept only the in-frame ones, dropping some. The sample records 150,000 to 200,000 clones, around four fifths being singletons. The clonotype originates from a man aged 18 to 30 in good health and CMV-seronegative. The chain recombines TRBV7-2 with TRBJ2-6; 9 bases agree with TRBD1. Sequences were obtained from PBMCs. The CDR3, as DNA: TGTGCCAGCAGCAGGGACAGGGCTGGGGCCAACGTCCTGACTTTC. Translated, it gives CASSRDRAGANVLTF.